The clone carrying this T cell receptor (beta chain) was counted only a few times. Antigen specificity is unknown. The data were taken from a study of CD8 T cells in ankylosing spondylitis. Construction of TCR beta libraries was performed using quantitative 5'-RACE with molecular barcodes. One entry per CDR3 protein results from TCRdb running MiXCR on the 5' RACE reads. The sample contains 150,000 or so distinct CDR3 sequences, roughly 10% of which appear only once. Study outcomes and limitations: A number of the motif variants had already been described in reactive arthritis synovial fluid and blood. For ankylosing spondylitis blood, a TCR beta motif of several highly homologous variants appeared characteristic.

V shed 0 bases and J shed 3 bases, with 9 bases lying between them. Germline loops: CDR1 SGHKS, CDR2 YYEKEE (reference sequence). The CDR3 contains 14 residues. This rearrangement joins TRBV5-5 to TRBJ1-1; D not certain. This receptor was identified in a female donor with ankylosing spondylitis or in good health (not recorded which). The source material was blood, either unsorted or a sorted T cell fraction (not recorded which). The CDR3 region has the DNA TGTGCCAGCAGCTTGGAGACACCCGACACTGAAGCTTTCTTT. Encoded protein: CASSLETPDTEAFF.